This TCR beta chain derives from a study of beta chain features in type 1 diabetes. Germline CDR1 is ENHRY and CDR2 is SYGVKD. CDR3 length equals 15 residues. V was trimmed by 6 bases and J by 5 bases, leaving 17 bases between them. The sequenced template was cDNA made from the entire isolated RNA. Assay: immunoSEQ multiplex PCR; the TCRdb copy retains only in-frame clones and omits some. The sample holds about 330,000 clones; about 10% are singletons and the top ten take approximately 0.016%. This clone has just a few counts. Its antigen remains unidentified. Per donor, one heparinised blood draw averaged approximately 120 mL. Findings and limits, study-wide: More deletions and fewer insertions at VDJ junctions were seen in type 1 diabetes patients.

The sequenced sample consisted of naive CD4+ T cells from blood. The chain uses TRBV10-3 and TRBJ2-1; tentatively, D is TRBD1 (5 bases). The receptor's source is a woman between 25 and 40 years old in good health. This CDR3 reads CAIRPSGIWDNEQFF. In nucleotides, the CDR3 is TGTGCCATCAGACCGTCAGGGATTTGGGACAATGAGCAGTTCTTC.